A single T cell receptor (beta chain) is shown here with its context. The length of the CDR3 is 13 residues. The V gene's germline CDR1 is SQVTM and CDR2 ANQGSEA. Trimming stripped 4 bases from V and 4 bases from J, with 10 bases between. The data originate from a study of CD8 T cells in Susac syndrome. Both CD4+ and CD8+ T cells were negatively isolated, and TEMRA cells underwent FACS enrichment. It was with random hexamers that roughly 0.45 to 1 ug RNA was reverse transcribed. TCRdb analysed the immunoSEQ multiplex PCR reads with MiXCR anew, one entry per CDR3 protein. This table has roughly 200,000 distinct CDR3 sequences, just under 95% appearing once.

The chain uses TRBV29-1 and TRBJ1-4; D ambiguous. This TCR was sampled from a human donor with multiple sclerosis. Sample: CD4+ T cells from PBMCs. In nucleotides, the CDR3 is TGCAGCGTTGCGGGTCTGAATAATGAAAAACTGTTTTTT. It encodes CSVAGLNNEKLFF.